Sequencing of this T cell receptor beta chain was carried out in a study of radiotherapy plus CTLA-4 blockade in lung cancer. The table came from immunoSEQ multiplex PCR; TCRdb's copy has only in-frame clones and leaves some out. The sample has approximately 100,000 clones, about 81% seen once; the top ten hold around 3.7%. This CDR3 is 12 amino acids long. With 5 bases clipped from V and 8 bases from J, the junction kept 3 bases outside the gene matches. Germline V CDR1 and CDR2: LNHDA, SQIVND (reference sequence). This sequence originates from a human donor with non-small cell lung cancer who had a partial response to radiotherapy plus ipilimumab. The sequencing here drew on peripheral blood, taken from a patient treated with radiotherapy plus ipilimumab. This chain joins TRBV19 and TRBJ1-2; 9 positions agree with TRBD1. The CDR3 is CASSPGQGGYTF. The CDR3, as DNA: TGTGCCAGTAGTCCGGGACAGGGAGGCTACACCTTC.